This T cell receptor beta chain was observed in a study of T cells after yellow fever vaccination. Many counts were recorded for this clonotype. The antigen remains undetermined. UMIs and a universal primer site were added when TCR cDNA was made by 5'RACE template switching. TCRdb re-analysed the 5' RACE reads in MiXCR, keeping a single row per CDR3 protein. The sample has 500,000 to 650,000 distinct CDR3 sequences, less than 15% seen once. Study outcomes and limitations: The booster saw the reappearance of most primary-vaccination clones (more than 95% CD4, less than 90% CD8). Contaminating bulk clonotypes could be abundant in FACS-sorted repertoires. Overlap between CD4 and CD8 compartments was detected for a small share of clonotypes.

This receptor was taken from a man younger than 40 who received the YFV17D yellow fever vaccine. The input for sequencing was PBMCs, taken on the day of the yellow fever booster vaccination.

CDR3 nucleotides: TGTGCCAGCAGTTACTCAAGGGTTTGGGGATACGAGCAGTACTTC. It specifies CASSYSRVWGYEQYF. The chain carries TRBV6-5 and TRBJ2-7; D ambiguous. This CDR3 region has 15 residues. Germline CDR1 reads MNHEY; CDR2 reads SVGAGI. With 0 bases removed from V and 4 bases from J, the gap between germline ends came to 13 bases.